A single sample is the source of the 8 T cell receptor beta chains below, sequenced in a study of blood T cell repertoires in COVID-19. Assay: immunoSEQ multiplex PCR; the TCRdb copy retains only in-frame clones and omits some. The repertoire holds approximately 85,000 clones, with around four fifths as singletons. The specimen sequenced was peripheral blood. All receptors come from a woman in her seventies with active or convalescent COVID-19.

The CDR3 loop is CASSYQGYGYTF. CDR3 nucleotides: TGTGCCAGCAGTTACCAGGGCTATGGCTACACCTTC. V gene TRBV6-5 combines with J gene TRBJ1-2, with a possible D match to TRBD1 (5 bases). Per the germline V gene, CDR1 is MNHEY and CDR2 is SVGAGI. CDR3 size: 12 residues. The V end lost 2 bases, the J end lost 4 bases, and 5 bases lay between the germline ends.

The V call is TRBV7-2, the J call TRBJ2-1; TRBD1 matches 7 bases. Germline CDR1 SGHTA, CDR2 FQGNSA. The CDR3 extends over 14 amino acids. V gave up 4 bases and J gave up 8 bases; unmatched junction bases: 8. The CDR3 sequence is CASSSLLTGYEQFF. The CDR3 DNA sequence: TGTGCCAGCAGCTCTCTATTGACAGGGTATGAGCAGTTCTTC.

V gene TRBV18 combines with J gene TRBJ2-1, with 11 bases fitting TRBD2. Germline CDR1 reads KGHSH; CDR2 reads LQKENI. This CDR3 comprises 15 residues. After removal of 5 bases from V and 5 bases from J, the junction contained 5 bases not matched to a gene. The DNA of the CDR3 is TGTGCCAGCTCAGCAACTAGCGGGGGTAACAATGAGCAGTTCTTC. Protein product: CASSATSGGNNEQFF.

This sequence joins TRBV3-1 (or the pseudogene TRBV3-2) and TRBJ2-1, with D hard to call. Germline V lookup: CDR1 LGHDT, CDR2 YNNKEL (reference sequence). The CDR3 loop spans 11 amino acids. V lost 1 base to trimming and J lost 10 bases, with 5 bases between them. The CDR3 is CASSQAGEQFF. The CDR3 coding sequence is TGTGCCAGCAGCCAAGCCGGGGAGCAGTTCTTC.

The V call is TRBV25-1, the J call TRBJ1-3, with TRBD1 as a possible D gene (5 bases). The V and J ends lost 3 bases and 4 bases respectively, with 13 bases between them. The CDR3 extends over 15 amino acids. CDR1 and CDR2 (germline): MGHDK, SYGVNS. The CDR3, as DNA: TGTGCCAGCAGTGACCCCAGGGAGGGAGGAAACACCATATATTTT. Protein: CASSDPREGGNTIYF.

The CDR3 spells CASKTAGDYYEQYF. CDR3 sequence (DNA): TGTGCCAGCAAGACCGCAGGGGACTACTACGAGCAGTACTTC. The chain employs TRBV6-5 and TRBJ2-7; TRBD2 might be the D (7 bases). This CDR3 contains 14 residues. Germline V lookup: CDR1 MNHEY, CDR2 SVGAGI. Trimming shortened V by 7 bases and J by 3 bases, and 16 bases separated the two germline ends.

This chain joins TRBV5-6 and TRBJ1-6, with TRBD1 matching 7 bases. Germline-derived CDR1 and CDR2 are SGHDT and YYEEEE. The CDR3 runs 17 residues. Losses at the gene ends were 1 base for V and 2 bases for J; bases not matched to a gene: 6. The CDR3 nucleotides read TGTGCCAGCAGCTTGAGCACGACAGGGACCTATAATTCACCCCTCCACTTT. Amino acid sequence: CASSLSTTGTYNSPLHF.

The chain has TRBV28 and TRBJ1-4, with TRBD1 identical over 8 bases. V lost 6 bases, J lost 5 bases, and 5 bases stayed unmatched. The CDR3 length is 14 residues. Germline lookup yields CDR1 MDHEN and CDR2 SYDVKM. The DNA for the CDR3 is TGTGCCAGCAGGGCAGGGACAGGCAATGAAAAACTGTTTTTT. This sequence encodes CASRAGTGNEKLFF.